This T cell receptor beta chain was captured by sequencing in a study of CD8+ T cells in alopecia areata. General study results and limits: Scalp samples also contribute reads from the resident alphabeta T cells found in normal skin. Clonality exceeded that of normal scalp in lesional scalp, most notably in alopecia totalis/universalis. The study found TCR sharing across patients less clear than in mice, possibly for HLA reasons.

The CDR3 has 15 amino acids. J lost 4 bases, V lost 5 bases, and 5 bases had no gene match. Per germline, CDR1 SGHTA and CDR2 FQGNSA. Lesional scalp punch biopsies and peripheral blood were collected from alopecia areata patients. Of note for this clone: As yet, its antigen is unknown.

RNA was isolated and reverse transcribed to cDNA, the sequencing template. Measured with immunoSEQ multiplex PCR; TCRdb has only the in-frame clones, and not every one. The sample has 7,500 to 9,500 clones, 45% to 70% seen once; the top ten hold about 13%. The chain employs TRBV7-2 and TRBJ2-2, with TRBD2 identical over 9 bases. The receptor was derived from a human donor with alopecia areata. This material consisted of skin, taken at week 0. CDR3 sequence: CASSPLAGATGELFF. In DNA form, the CDR3 reads TGTGCCAGCAGCCCTTTAGCGGGAGCCACCGGGGAGCTGTTTTTT.